The present T cell receptor beta chain was sequenced within a study of cytomegalovirus exposure and HLA in healthy donors. Primers: 60 Vbeta forward and 13 Jbeta reverse. The repertoire was sequenced with immunoSEQ multiplex PCR; TCRdb's copy has only in-frame clones and lacks some. The repertoire consists of roughly 120,000 clones, with 60% to 85% occurring once and the leading ten covering about 3.2%. The source is a woman aged 60-70 years in good health and CMV-seropositive. The sequencing sample was made of PBMCs.

CDR3 protein: CASSDAGYTNTEAFF. The CDR3, as DNA: TGTGCCAGCTCAGACGCGGGATATACGAACACTGAAGCTTTCTTT. The J gene is TRBJ1-1, the V gene TRBV18; D is uncertain. The CDR3 is made up of 15 amino acids. The germline V and J ends were trimmed by 5 bases and 1 base, with 14 bases remaining between them. Germline CDR1 reads KGHSH; CDR2 reads LQKENI.